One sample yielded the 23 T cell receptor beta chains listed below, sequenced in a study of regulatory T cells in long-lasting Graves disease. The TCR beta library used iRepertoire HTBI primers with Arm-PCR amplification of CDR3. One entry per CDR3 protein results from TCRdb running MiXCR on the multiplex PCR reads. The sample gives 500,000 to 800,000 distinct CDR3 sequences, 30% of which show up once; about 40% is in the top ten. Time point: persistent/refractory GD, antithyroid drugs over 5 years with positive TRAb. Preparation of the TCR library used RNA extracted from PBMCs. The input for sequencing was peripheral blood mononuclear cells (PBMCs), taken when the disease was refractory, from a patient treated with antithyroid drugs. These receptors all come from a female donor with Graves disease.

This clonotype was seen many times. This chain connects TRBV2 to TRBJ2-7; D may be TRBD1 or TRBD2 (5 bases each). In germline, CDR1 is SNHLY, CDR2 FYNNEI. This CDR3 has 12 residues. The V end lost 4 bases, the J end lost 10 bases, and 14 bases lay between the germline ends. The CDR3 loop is CASSAPGRIQYF. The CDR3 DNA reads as TGTGCCAGCAGTGCACCGGGACGGATACAGTACTTC.

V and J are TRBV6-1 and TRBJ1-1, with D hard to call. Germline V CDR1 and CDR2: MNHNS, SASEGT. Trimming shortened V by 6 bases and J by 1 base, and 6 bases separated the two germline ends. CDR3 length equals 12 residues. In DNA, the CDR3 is TGTGCCAGCAGCACATGGAACACTGAAGCTTTCTTT. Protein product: CASSTWNTEAFF.

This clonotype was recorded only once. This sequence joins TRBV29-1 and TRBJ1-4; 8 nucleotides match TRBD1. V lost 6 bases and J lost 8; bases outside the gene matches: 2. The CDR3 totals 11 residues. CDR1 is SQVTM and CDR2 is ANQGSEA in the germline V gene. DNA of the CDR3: TGCAGCGTCAGGACAGGGGAAAAACTGTTTTTT. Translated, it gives CSVRTGEKLFF.

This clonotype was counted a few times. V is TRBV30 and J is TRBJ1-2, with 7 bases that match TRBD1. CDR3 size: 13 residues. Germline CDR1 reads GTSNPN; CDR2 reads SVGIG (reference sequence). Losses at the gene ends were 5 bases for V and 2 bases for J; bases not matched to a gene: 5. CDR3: CAWHGTENYGYTF. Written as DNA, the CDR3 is TGTGCCTGGCACGGGACAGAAAACTATGGCTACACCTTC.

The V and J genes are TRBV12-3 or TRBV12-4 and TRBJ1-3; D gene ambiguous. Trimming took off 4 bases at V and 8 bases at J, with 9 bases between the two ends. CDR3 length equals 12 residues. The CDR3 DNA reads TGTGCCAGCAGTTCCCGCGGGGACACCATATATTTT. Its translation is CASSSRGDTIYF.

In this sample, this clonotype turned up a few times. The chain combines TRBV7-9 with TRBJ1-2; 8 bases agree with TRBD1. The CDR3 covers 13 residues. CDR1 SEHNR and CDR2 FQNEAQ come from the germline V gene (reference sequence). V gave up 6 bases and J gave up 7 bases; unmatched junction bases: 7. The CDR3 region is CASSFTGGRGYTF. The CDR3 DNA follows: TGTGCCAGCAGTTTTACAGGGGGTCGTGGCTACACCTTC. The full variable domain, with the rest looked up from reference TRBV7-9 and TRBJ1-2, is DTGVSQNPRHKITKRGQNVTFRCDPISEHNRLYWYRQTLGQGPEFLTYFQNEAQLEKSRLLSDRFSAERPKGSFSTLEIQRTEQGDSAMYLCASSFTGGRGYTFGSGTRLTVV.

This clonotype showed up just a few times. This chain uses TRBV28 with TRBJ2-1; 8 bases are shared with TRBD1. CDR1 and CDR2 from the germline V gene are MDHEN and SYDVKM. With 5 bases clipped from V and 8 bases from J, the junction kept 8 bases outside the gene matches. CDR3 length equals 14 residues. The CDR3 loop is CASSTGGPQYEQFF. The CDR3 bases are TGTGCCAGCAGTACAGGGGGGCCACAATATGAGCAGTTCTTC.

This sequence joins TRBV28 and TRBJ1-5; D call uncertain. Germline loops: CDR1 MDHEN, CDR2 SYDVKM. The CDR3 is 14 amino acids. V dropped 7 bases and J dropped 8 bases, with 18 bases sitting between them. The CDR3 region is CASTGRKSLEPQHF. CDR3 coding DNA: TGTGCCAGCACCGGGCGGAAGAGTTTAGAGCCCCAGCATTTT.

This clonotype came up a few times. CDR3 sequence: CASSERRGTNEKLFF. CDR3 DNA: TGTGCCAGCAGTGAAAGACGGGGGACTAATGAAAAACTGTTTTTT. The chain joins TRBV6-1 to TRBJ1-4; D possibly corresponds to TRBD1 (5 bases). CDR3 length: 15 residues. In germline, CDR1 is MNHNS, CDR2 SASEGT. Trimming took 2 bases from V and 2 from J, leaving 9 bases between them.

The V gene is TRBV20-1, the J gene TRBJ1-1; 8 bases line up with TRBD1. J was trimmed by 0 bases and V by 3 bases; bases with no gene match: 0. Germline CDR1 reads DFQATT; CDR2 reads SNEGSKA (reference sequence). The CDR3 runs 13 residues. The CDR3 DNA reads TGCAGTGCTAGGGACAGGGTGAACACTGAAGCTTTCTTT. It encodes CSARDRVNTEAFF.

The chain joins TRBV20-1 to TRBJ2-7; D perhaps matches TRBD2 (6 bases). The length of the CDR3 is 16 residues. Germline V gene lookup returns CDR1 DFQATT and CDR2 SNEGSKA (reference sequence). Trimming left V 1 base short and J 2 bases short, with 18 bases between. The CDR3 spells CSARAPAGGEAYEQYF. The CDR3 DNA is TGCAGTGCTAGAGCCCCCGCCGGAGGGGAGGCCTACGAGCAGTACTTC.

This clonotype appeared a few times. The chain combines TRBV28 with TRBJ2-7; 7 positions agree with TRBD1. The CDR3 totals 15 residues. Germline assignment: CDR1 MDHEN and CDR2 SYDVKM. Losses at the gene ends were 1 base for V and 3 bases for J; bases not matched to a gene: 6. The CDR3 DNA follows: TGTGCCAGCAGTTTATACCGGGACAGCATCTACGAGCAGTACTTC. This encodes CASSLYRDSIYEQYF.

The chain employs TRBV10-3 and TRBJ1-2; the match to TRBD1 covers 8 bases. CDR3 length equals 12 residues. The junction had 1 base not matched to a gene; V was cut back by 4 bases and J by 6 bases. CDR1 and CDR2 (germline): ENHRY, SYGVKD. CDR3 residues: CAISATGDGYTF. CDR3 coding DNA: TGTGCCATCAGTGCGACAGGGGATGGCTACACCTTC.

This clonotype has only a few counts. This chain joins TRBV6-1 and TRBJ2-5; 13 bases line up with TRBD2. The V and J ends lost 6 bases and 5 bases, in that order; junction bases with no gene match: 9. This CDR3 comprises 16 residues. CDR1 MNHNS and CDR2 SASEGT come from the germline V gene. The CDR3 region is CASRTLLAGGWETQYF. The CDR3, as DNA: TGTGCCAGCAGAACTCTACTAGCGGGAGGGTGGGAGACCCAGTACTTC.

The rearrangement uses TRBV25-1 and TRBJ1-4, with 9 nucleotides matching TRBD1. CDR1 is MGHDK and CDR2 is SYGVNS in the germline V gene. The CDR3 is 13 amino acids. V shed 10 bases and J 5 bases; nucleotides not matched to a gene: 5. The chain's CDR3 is CATDGTGNEKLFF. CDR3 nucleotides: TGTGCCACCGACGGGACAGGGAATGAAAAACTGTTTTTT.

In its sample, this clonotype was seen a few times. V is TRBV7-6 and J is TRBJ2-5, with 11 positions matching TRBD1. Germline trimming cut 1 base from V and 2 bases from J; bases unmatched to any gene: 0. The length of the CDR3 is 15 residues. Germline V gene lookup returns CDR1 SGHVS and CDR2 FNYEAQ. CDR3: CASSLGDRGQETQYF. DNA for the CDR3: TGTGCCAGCAGCTTAGGGGACAGGGGGCAAGAGACCCAGTACTTC. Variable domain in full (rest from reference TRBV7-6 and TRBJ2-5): GAGVSQSPRYKVTKRGQDVALRCDPISGHVSLYWYRQALGQGPEFLTYFNYEAQQDKSGLPNDRFSAERPEGSISTLTIQRTEQRDSAMYRCASSLGDRGQETQYFGPGTRLLVL.

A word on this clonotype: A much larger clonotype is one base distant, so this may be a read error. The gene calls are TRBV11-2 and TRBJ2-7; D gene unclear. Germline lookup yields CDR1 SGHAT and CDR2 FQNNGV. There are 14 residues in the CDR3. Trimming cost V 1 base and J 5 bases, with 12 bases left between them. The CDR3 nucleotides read TGTGCCAGCAGCTTAGCCCCCTCGGTCCACGAGCAGTACTTC. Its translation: CASSLAPSVHEQYF.

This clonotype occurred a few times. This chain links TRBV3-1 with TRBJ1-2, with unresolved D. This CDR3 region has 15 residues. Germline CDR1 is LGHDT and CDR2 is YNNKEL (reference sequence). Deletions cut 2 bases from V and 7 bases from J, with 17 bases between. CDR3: CASSQIVGNGSGYTF. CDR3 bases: TGTGCCAGCAGCCAAATTGTGGGCAATGGCTCTGGCTACACCTTC.

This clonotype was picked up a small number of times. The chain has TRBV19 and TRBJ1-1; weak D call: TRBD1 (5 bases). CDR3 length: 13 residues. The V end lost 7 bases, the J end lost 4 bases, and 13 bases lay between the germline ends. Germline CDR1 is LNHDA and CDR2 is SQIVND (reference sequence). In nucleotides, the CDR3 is TGTGCCAGTACTATCCAGGGCCTCACTGAAGCTTTCTTT. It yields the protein CASTIQGLTEAFF.

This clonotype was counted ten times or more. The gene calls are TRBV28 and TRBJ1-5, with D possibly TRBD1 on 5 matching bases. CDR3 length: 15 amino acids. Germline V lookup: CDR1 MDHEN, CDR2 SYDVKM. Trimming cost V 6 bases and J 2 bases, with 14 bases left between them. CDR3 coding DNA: TGTGCCAGCAGCCCCGGGACTGTTCGCAATCAGCCCCAGCATTTT. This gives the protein CASSPGTVRNQPQHF.

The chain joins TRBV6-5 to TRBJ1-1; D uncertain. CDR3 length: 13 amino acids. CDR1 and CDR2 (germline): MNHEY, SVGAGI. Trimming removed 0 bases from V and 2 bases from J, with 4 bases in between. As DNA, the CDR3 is TGTGCCAGCAGTTACTCCGACAACACTGAAGCTTTCTTT. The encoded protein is CASSYSDNTEAFF.

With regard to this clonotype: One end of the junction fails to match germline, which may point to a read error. CDR3 nucleotide sequence: TGTGCCAGTGGATTCCGGCCCATGAACACTAAAGCTTTCTTT. Its protein is CASGFRPMNTKAFF. The chain couples TRBV19 to TRBJ1-1; D is unclear. The CDR3 is 14 residues long. Germline loops: CDR1 LNHDA, CDR2 SQIVND (reference sequence).

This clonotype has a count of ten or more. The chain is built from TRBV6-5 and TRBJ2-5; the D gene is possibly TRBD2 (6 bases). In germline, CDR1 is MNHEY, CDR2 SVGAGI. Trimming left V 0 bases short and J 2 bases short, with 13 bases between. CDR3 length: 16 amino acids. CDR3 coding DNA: TGTGCCAGCAGTTACTCGTTAGCGGAACCTCAAGAGACCCAGTACTTC. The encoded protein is CASSYSLAEPQETQYF.